This T cell receptor beta chain was captured in a study of T cell responses to AZD1222 COVID-19 vaccine. Study information: Whether given at about 4 or about 12 weeks, second doses were pooled.

Study-level points and caveats: Once two AZD1222 doses were given, Spike-specific TCR breadth and depth went up. The span of vaccine-associated CD4 TCRs extended across spike, with dominance at 160-218 and 743-854. Baseline serostatus was positive in only a handful of AZD1222 recipients.

Germline V gene lookup returns CDR1 SGHTA and CDR2 FQGTGA. V was pared by 5 bases and J by 0 bases, with 12 bases between. The CDR3 runs 15 residues. Sequenced by immunoSEQ multiplex PCR; TCRdb stores in-frame clones only, minus some. The sample includes about 150,000 clones, roughly 88% seen only once; the top ten take 2% to 2.5%. On this clone: Its antigen remains unknown.

V gene TRBV7-3 combines with J gene TRBJ2-3; a weak D match, TRBD2 (5 bases). This TCR came from an adult in good health. This sample comprised peripheral blood, obtained on day 0 of AZD1222 vaccination. The CDR3 DNA is TGTGCCAGCAGCATGAGCGGATTTAGCACAGATACGCAGTATTTT. It specifies CASSMSGFSTDTQYF.